This T cell receptor beta chain was identified in a study of blood T cell repertoires in COVID-19. Study at large: Samples of COVID-19 (acute and convalescent) were obtained from the United States, Italy and Spain.

CDR3 length: 14 residues. The trim removed 10 bases at V and 5 bases at J, leaving 7 bases unmatched. The germline CDR1 and CDR2 sequences are ENHRY and SYGVKD. Profiling relied on immunoSEQ multiplex PCR, and the TCRdb table lists in-frame clones only, not all of them. The sample has about 68,000 clones, roughly 85% seen once; the top ten hold less than 30%. The rearrangement joins TRBV10-3 to TRBJ2-1; 11 nucleotides match TRBD2. What was sequenced was peripheral blood. The receptor's source is a man over 45 with acute or convalescent COVID-19. The CDR3 is CATIAGGPDNEQFF. CDR3 coding DNA: TGTGCCACCATAGCGGGGGGGCCGGACAATGAGCAGTTCTTC.